This entry lists 24 T cell receptor beta chains sequenced from one sample in a study of control samples from healthy donors and cancer patients (TCRdb year 2020). Library generation was performed with the immunoSEQ multiplex PCR assay. The clones in this table, taken by TCRdb from immuneACCESS, are in-frame only. Not every clone is retained; where verified, under half of the shortfall comes from an unresolved V gene, and the cause of the rest is unknown. The sample has 85,000 to 120,000 clones on record, 92% of them singletons. 2% to 3% of the sample lies in the top ten. The source material was blood. The receptors stem from a woman younger than 30 in good health.

The gene calls are TRBV7-8 and TRBJ2-1, with D possibly matching TRBD1 (6 bases). Looked up from germline, CDR1 is SGHVS and CDR2 is FQNEAQ. The CDR3 has 15 residues. V was clipped by 5 bases and J by 2 bases, with 13 bases between them. The DNA for the CDR3 is TGTGCCAGCAGCCCAGGGGACGCTACCTACAATGAGCAGTTCTTC. Translated, it gives CASSPGDATYNEQFF.

V gene TRBV7-8 combines with J gene TRBJ1-1; D uncertain. V lost 2 bases and J 12 bases, leaving 7 bases between the germline ends. CDR3 length: 10 amino acids. The V gene's germline CDR1 is SGHVS and CDR2 FQNEAQ. The CDR3 coding sequence is TGTGCCAGCAGCTTATCCGGGACTTTCTTT. Translation gives CASSLSGTFF.

V and J are TRBV6-2 or TRBV6-3 and TRBJ1-5; 9 bases agree with TRBD1. The junction had 4 bases not matched to a gene; V was cut back by 4 bases and J by 6 bases. The CDR3 length is 14 residues. Germline CDR1 is MNHEY and CDR2 is SVGEGT. The CDR3 here is CASSSRQGGQPQHF. The DNA for the CDR3 is TGTGCCAGCAGTTCCCGACAGGGGGGTCAGCCCCAGCATTTT.

The chain links TRBV29-1 to TRBJ1-2, with D unclear. Looked up from germline, CDR1 is SQVTM and CDR2 is ANQGSEA. This CDR3 has 13 residues. V was clipped by 5 bases and J by 5 bases, with 15 bases between them. CDR3 nucleotides: TGCAGCGTTTTAAATAGGGCAGATTATGGCTACACCTTC. Protein sequence: CSVLNRADYGYTF.

The chain is built from TRBV11-1 and TRBJ1-1; D is uncertain. This CDR3 is 14 amino acids long. V was clipped by 1 base and J by 2 bases, with 8 bases between them. Per the germline V gene, CDR1 is SGHAT and CDR2 is FQDESV (reference sequence). The CDR3 reads CASSLGSGNTEAFF. The DNA for the CDR3 is TGTGCCAGCAGCTTAGGATCGGGAAACACTGAAGCTTTCTTT. Together with reference TRBV11-1 and TRBJ1-1, the CDR3 gives the full variable domain: EAEVAQSPRYKITEKSQAVAFWCDPISGHATLYWYRQILGQGPELLVQFQDESVVDDSQLPKDRFSAERLKGVDSTLKIQPAELGDSAMYLCASSLGSGNTEAFFGQGTRLTVV.

The chain couples TRBV15 to TRBJ2-3; unclear D gene. V shed 0 bases and J shed 6 bases, with 4 bases lying between them. The CDR3 sequence is 12 residues long. Per germline, CDR1 LNHNV and CDR2 YYDKDF (reference sequence). The CDR3 DNA reads TGTGCCACCAGCAGAGAAGGGGATACGCAGTATTTT. This gives the protein CATSREGDTQYF. Based on the CDR3 plus reference TRBV15 and TRBJ2-3, the full variable domain is DAMVIQNPRYQVTQFGKPVTLSCSQTLNHNVMYWYQQKSSQAPKLLFHYYDKDFNNEADTPDNFQSRRPNTSFCFLDIRSPGLGDTAMYLCATSREGDTQYFGPGTRLTVL.

This chain joins TRBV30 and TRBJ2-1; 7 positions match TRBD2. With V trimmed by 0 bases and J by 9 bases, 5 bases remained unmatched. The V gene's germline CDR1 is GTSNPN and CDR2 SVGIG (reference sequence). The CDR3 is 13 amino acids. CDR3 loop: CAWSVLLASEQFF. CDR3 bases: TGTGCCTGGAGTGTACTACTAGCGAGTGAGCAGTTCTTC.

The V and J genes are TRBV11-2 and TRBJ1-4; D not certain. The germline V and J ends were trimmed by 2 bases and 3 bases, with 13 bases remaining between them. CDR3 length: 16 residues. The germline gives CDR1 SGHAT, CDR2 FQNNGV. The CDR3 sequence: CASSLRLGRANEKLFF. The CDR3 DNA is TGTGCCAGCAGCTTAAGATTGGGAAGGGCTAATGAAAAACTGTTTTTT.

V gene TRBV11-2 combines with J gene TRBJ2-1, with 10 bases lining up with TRBD1. This CDR3 is built from 16 residues. Germline lookup yields CDR1 SGHAT and CDR2 FQNNGV. J was trimmed by 8 bases and V by 8 bases; bases with no gene match: 15. DNA for the CDR3: TGTGCCAGCCTAAACTACGCGACAGGGGGCAGGGATGAGCAGTTCTTC. It translates to CASLNYATGGRDEQFF.

This clone appeared once. The DNA of the CDR3 is TGTGCCAGCAGTTTTGTTCAGGGGGCCACTGAAGCTTTCTTT. The encoded protein is CASSFVQGATEAFF. The rearrangement uses TRBV28 and TRBJ1-1, with TRBD1 matching 8 bases. This CDR3 is 14 amino acids long. Germline loops: CDR1 MDHEN, CDR2 SYDVKM. With 3 bases clipped from V and 4 bases from J, the junction kept 4 bases outside the gene matches.

The genes are TRBV30 and TRBJ1-6; D is ambiguous. The CDR3 sequence is 12 residues long. Germline CDR1 is GTSNPN and CDR2 is SVGIG (reference sequence). Trimming shortened V by 4 bases and J by 5 bases, and 6 bases separated the two germline ends. The CDR3 loop reads CAWNLNNSPLHF. CDR3 nucleotide sequence: TGTGCCTGGAACCTTAATAATTCACCCCTCCACTTT.

This chain joins TRBV21-1 and TRBJ1-5; the DNA was not used to check the table's D call, TRBD1. TRBV21-1 is a documented pseudogene. CDR3 length: 14 residues. The CDR3 protein is CASSKMRGTQPQHF. The CDR3, as DNA: TGTGCCAGCAGCAAAATGAGGGGGACTCAGCCCCAGCATTTT.

The table lists this clone with a few counts. This rearrangement joins TRBV24-1 to TRBJ2-7; D call uncertain. The CDR3 runs to 13 residues. Germline loops: CDR1 KGHDR, CDR2 SFDVKD. V was cut by 5 bases and J by 3 bases, with 10 bases left in between. In DNA form, the CDR3 reads TGTGCCACCAGTGGGGAACCCCGCTACGAGCAGTACTTC. Its protein product is CATSGEPRYEQYF.

The chain combines TRBV7-6 with TRBJ2-3; 14 bases align to TRBD2. CDR1 and CDR2 (germline): SGHVS, FNYEAQ. The J segment lost 1 base and the V segment lost 1 base, leaving 1 base of the junction unmatched. CDR3 length: 17 amino acids. CDR3 in DNA: TGTGCCAGCAGCTTAGAGGGACTAGCGGGGGGCACAGATACGCAGTATTTT. Translating it yields CASSLEGLAGGTDTQYF. The variable domain in full, with the rest retrieved from reference TRBV7-6 and TRBJ2-3, is GAGVSQSPRYKVTKRGQDVALRCDPISGHVSLYWYRQALGQGPEFLTYFNYEAQQDKSGLPNDRFSAERPEGSISTLTIQRTEQRDSAMYRCASSLEGLAGGTDTQYFGPGTRLTVL.

The genes are TRBV5-6 and TRBJ2-5; D is perhaps TRBD2 (5 bases). The germline V gene has CDR1 SGHDT and CDR2 YYEEEE. This CDR3 has 14 residues. The germline V and J ends were trimmed by 4 bases and 2 bases, with 12 bases remaining between them. This CDR3 is CASSRTAEQETQYF. CDR3 sequence (DNA): TGTGCCAGCAGCCGGACTGCAGAGCAAGAGACCCAGTACTTC.

This clone was counted a single time. The V call is TRBV28, the J call TRBJ1-2; tentative D call: TRBD1 (5 bases). CDR3 length: 18 residues. Germline V lookup: CDR1 MDHEN, CDR2 SYDVKM. Trimming removed 6 bases from V and 5 bases from J, with 28 bases in between. CDR3 DNA sequence: TGTGCCAGCAGCCGAACGACCCTAACCAGACAGACCAAGTATGGCTACACCTTC. This encodes CASSRTTLTRQTKYGYTF.

The chain carries TRBV6-5 and TRBJ2-2; no definite D call. Deletions cut 0 bases from V and 0 bases from J, with 8 bases between. CDR3 length: 16 amino acids. Germline CDR1 and CDR2: MNHEY and SVGAGI. The CDR3 region is CASSYSGLSNTGELFF. CDR3 bases: TGTGCCAGCAGTTACTCCGGCCTGTCGAACACCGGGGAGCTGTTTTTT.

This chain links TRBV11-2 with TRBJ1-2; D gene ambiguous. Germline V gene data show CDR1 as SGHAT and CDR2 as FQNNGV. The CDR3 length is 13 residues. V lost 0 bases, J lost 6 bases, and 8 bases lay in between. The CDR3 region is CASSLEGLDGYTF. CDR3 in DNA: TGTGCCAGCAGCTTAGAAGGGTTGGATGGCTACACCTTC.

The J gene is TRBJ2-7, the V gene TRBV7-2; D tentatively reads TRBD1 or TRBD2 (6 bases each). Trimming took 0 bases from V and 7 from J, leaving 16 bases between them. This CDR3 region has 15 residues. From germline, CDR1 is SGHTA and CDR2 FQGNSA. The CDR3 loop is CASSLAAGRGWEQYF. The CDR3 DNA sequence: TGTGCCAGCAGCTTAGCGGCGGGAAGGGGGTGGGAGCAGTACTTC.

The chain's CDR3 is CASTPGNAYEQYF. For the CDR3, the DNA is TGTGCCAGCACCCCGGGTAACGCCTACGAGCAGTACTTC. The chain joins TRBV2 to TRBJ2-7; D is undetermined. The germline gives CDR1 SNHLY, CDR2 FYNNEI. The CDR3 has 13 residues. V was shortened by 7 bases and J by 2 bases, with 12 bases between the two germline ends.

The chain has TRBV30 and TRBJ1-4; D gene unclear. Germline V lookup: CDR1 GTSNPN, CDR2 SVGIG (reference sequence). The CDR3 has 13 amino acids. Trimming removed 0 bases at V and 8 bases at J, with 10 bases between. The CDR3 spells CAWSVRVGEKLFF. For the CDR3, the DNA is TGTGCCTGGAGTGTACGGGTAGGGGAAAAACTGTTTTTT.

V is TRBV24-1 and J is TRBJ2-3, with D unresolved. CDR1 KGHDR and CDR2 SFDVKD come from the germline V gene. The V end lost 4 bases, the J end lost 8 bases, and 12 bases lay between the germline ends. The length of the CDR3 is 13 residues. CDR3 sequence: CATSETETATQYF. The CDR3 DNA is TGTGCCACCAGTGAGACGGAAACCGCTACGCAGTATTTT.

The chain recombines TRBV19 with TRBJ2-7; D is undetermined. V lost 3 bases, J lost 5 bases, and 14 bases lay in between. This CDR3 contains 14 residues. CDR1 LNHDA and CDR2 SQIVND come from the germline V gene (reference sequence). CDR3 DNA: TGTGCCAGTAGTATTCAAAGTTTGGGCCACGAGCAGTACTTC. It translates to CASSIQSLGHEQYF.

The chain is built from TRBV4-2 and TRBJ1-1; D gene uncertain. V lost 4 bases and J 1 base, leaving 10 bases between the germline ends. CDR3 length equals 14 residues. Germline V gene data show CDR1 as LGHNA and CDR2 as YNFKEQ. CDR3 sequence: CASSPRQANTEAFF. The DNA of the CDR3 is TGTGCCAGCAGCCCCAGGCAGGCGAACACTGAAGCTTTCTTT.